This T cell receptor beta chain comes out of a study of blood T cell repertoires in COVID-19. Trimming removed 5 bases at V and 2 bases at J, with 12 bases between. CDR1 SGHNT and CDR2 YENEEA come from the germline V gene. The CDR3 length is 14 residues. This clone was detected only once. This table comes from immunoSEQ multiplex PCR, and its TCRdb copy is limited to in-frame clones, with some not included. The top ten hold roughly 0.89% of the sample, which has 200,000 to 300,000 clones, approximately 91% seen once. Sequenced material: peripheral blood. This clonotype originated in a young man with COVID-19, enrolled during active disease. The chain is built from TRBV11-3 and TRBJ2-5; D is unclear. CDR3 bases: TGTGCCAGCAGCCAGAACAGAAATCAAGAGACCCAGTACTTC. It translates to CASSQNRNQETQYF.